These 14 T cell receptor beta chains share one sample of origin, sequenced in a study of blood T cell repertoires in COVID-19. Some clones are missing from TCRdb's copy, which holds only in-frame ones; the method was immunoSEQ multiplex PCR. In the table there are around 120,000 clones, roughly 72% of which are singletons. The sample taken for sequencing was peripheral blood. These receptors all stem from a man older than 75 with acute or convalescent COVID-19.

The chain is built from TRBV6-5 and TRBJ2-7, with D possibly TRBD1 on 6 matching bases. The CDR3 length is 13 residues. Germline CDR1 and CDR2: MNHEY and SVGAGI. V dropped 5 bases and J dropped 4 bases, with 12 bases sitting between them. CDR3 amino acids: CASSRLGAYEQYF. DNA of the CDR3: TGTGCCAGCAGTCGCTTGGGGGCATACGAGCAGTACTTC.

For the CDR3, the DNA is TGTGCCAGCAGCCATAGGGACAGCTCTGGAAACACCATATATTTT. Translation: CASSHRDSSGNTIYF. V gene TRBV7-2 combines with J gene TRBJ1-3; 7 nucleotides match TRBD1. Germline CDR1 SGHTA, CDR2 FQGNSA. V was pared by 5 bases and J by 0 bases, with 4 bases of the junction left unmatched. The CDR3 has 15 amino acids.

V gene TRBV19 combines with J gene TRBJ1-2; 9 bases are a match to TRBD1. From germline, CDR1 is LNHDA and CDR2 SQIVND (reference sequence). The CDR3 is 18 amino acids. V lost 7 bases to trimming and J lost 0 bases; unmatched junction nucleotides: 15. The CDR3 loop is CASTKVGTGWGSNYGYTF. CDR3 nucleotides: TGTGCCAGTACTAAAGTTGGGACAGGGTGGGGATCTAACTATGGCTACACCTTC.

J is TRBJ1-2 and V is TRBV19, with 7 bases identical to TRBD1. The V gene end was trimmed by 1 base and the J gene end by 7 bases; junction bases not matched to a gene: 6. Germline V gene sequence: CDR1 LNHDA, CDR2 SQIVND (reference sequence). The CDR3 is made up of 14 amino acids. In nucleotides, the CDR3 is TGTGCCAGTAGTATAGGGACAGGAGGCGGTGGCTACACCTTC. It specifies CASSIGTGGGGYTF.

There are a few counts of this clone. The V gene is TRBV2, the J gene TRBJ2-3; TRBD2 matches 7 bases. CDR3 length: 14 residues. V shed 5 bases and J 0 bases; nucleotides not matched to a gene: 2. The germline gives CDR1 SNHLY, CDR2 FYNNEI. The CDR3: CASSPGLSTDTQYF. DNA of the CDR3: TGTGCCAGCAGTCCGGGACTAAGCACAGATACGCAGTATTTT.

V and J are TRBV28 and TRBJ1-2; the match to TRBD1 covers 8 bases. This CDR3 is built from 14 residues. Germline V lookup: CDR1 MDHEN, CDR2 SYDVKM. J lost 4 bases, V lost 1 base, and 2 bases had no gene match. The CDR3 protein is CASSLSTGGYGYTF. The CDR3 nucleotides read TGTGCCAGCAGTTTATCTACAGGGGGCTATGGCTACACCTTC.

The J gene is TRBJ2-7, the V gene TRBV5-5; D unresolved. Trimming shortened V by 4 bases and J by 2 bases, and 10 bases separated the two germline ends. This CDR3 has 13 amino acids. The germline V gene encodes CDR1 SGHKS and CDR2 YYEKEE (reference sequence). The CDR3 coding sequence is TGTGCCAGCAGCCTCCCCCAGACCTACGAGCAGTACTTC. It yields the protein CASSLPQTYEQYF.

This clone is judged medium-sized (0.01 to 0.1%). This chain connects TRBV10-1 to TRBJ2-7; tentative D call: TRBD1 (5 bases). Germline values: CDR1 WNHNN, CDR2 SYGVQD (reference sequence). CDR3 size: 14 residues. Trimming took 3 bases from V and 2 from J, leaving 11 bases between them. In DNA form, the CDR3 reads TGCGCCAGCAGTGAAGGGGTACAGCCCTACGAGCAGTACTTC. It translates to CASSEGVQPYEQYF.

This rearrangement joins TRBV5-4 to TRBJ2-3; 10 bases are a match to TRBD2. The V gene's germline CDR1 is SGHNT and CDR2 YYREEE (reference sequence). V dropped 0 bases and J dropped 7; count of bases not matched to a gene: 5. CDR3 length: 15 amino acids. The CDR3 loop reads CASSLESGRAHTQYF. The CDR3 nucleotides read TGTGCCAGCAGCTTGGAAAGCGGGAGGGCCCATACGCAGTATTTT.

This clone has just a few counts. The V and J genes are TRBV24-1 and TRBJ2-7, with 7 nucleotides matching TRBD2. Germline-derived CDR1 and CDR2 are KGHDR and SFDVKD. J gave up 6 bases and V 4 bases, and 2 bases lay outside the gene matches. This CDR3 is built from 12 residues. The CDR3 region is CATSEPSGEQYF. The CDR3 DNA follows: TGTGCCACCAGTGAACCTAGCGGCGAGCAGTACTTC.

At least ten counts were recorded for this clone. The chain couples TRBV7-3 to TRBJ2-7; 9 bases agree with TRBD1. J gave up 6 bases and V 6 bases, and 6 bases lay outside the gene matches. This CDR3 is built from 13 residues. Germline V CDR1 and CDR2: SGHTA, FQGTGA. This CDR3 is CASSAGTGSEQYF. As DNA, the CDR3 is TGTGCCAGCAGTGCCGGGACAGGGAGCGAGCAGTACTTC.

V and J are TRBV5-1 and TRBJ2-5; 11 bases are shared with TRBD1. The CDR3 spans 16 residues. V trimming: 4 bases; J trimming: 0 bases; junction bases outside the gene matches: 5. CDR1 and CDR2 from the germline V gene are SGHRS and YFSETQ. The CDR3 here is CASSGGTGGYQETQYF. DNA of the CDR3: TGCGCCAGCAGCGGCGGGACAGGGGGGTACCAAGAGACCCAGTACTTC.

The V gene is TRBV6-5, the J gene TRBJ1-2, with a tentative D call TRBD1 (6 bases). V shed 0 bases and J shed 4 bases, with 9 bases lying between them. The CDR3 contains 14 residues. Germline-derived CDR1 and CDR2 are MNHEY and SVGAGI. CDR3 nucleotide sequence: TGTGCCAGCAGTTACTCGGGACACCTCTATGGCTACACCTTC. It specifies CASSYSGHLYGYTF.

Here the CDR3 reads CASSWDRNTEAFF. CDR3 in DNA: TGTGCCAGCAGCTGGGACAGGAACACTGAAGCTTTCTTT. The rearrangement links TRBV12-3 or TRBV12-4 to TRBJ1-1; 7 bases map to TRBD1. This CDR3 contains 13 residues. Trimming took 6 bases from V and 1 from J; bases not matched to a gene: 2.